The next 5 T cell receptor beta chains were all read from a single sample in a study of T cell responses to AZD1222 COVID-19 vaccine. Measured with immunoSEQ multiplex PCR; TCRdb has only the in-frame clones, and not every one. The sample has over 150,000 clones; approximately 95% are singletons. Source: peripheral blood, taken 28 days after the second dose of the MenACWY control vaccine. The source of these receptors is an adult who received the MenACWY meningococcal vaccine as a control.

This chain joins TRBV6-2 or TRBV6-3 and TRBJ1-1, with D unresolved. The CDR3 covers 13 residues. V lost 6 bases and J lost 2, with 10 bases in between. The germline CDR1 and CDR2 sequences are MNHEY and SVGEGT. The DNA for the CDR3 is TGTGCCAGCAGCCTTACACTTAACACTGAAGCTTTCTTT. Its protein product is CASSLTLNTEAFF.

This chain connects TRBV6-5 to TRBJ1-6; D is unresolved. CDR1 and CDR2 from the germline V gene are MNHEY and SVGAGI. Trimming cost V 4 bases and J 14 bases, with 12 bases left between them. The CDR3 runs to 12 residues. The CDR3, as DNA: TGTGCCAGCAGTTCCCTACCGGGGACCCTCCACTTT. The encoded protein is CASSSLPGTLHF.

This chain links TRBV19 with TRBJ1-2; D is possibly TRBD1 (5 bases). The CDR3 is made up of 15 amino acids. Deletions cut 4 bases from V and 4 bases from J, with 16 bases between. Germline assignment: CDR1 LNHDA and CDR2 SQIVND (reference sequence). CDR3 in DNA: TGTGCCAGTAGTACCCGGGACGGCAAGATCTATGGCTACACCTTC. Protein sequence: CASSTRDGKIYGYTF.

This chain connects TRBV5-1 to TRBJ2-7; 13 bases match TRBD2. The germline V gene has CDR1 SGHRS and CDR2 YFSETQ. The CDR3 has 16 amino acids. V was clipped by 4 bases and J by 3 bases; unmatched bases: 7. This CDR3 is CASSPTGTSGIYEQYF. Written as DNA, the CDR3 is TGCGCCAGCAGCCCGACAGGGACTAGCGGGATCTACGAGCAGTACTTC.

This chain connects TRBV5-4 to TRBJ1-3; D is unclear. V dropped 2 bases and J dropped 4 bases, with 10 bases sitting between them. Germline-derived CDR1 and CDR2 are SGHNT and YYREEE (reference sequence). The CDR3 is made up of 14 amino acids. CDR3 loop: CASSLRDFGNTIYF. CDR3 in DNA: TGTGCCAGCAGCTTACGTGATTTCGGAAACACCATATATTTT.